Listed below are T cell receptor beta chains from one sample, sequenced in a study of blood T cell repertoires in COVID-19. Data came from immunoSEQ multiplex PCR; TCRdb stores just in-frame clones and leaves some out. This sample has about 140,000 clones, with 75% to 90% found just once. Sequencing input: peripheral blood. Receptors were obtained from a woman over 75 with acute or convalescent COVID-19. Each CDR3 is given with its conserved first and last residue. A D gene is named only where the DNA matches it firmly. Size is stated for part of the rows, as once, few or many counts, or as a class when the clone is expanded.

D gene | clone size | J gene | V gene | CDR3 protein | CDR3 DNA
NA | NA | TRBJ1-1 | TRBV6-5 | CASRPQFNTEAFF | TGTGCCAGCAGGCCTCAGTTTAACACTGAAGCTTTCTTT
NA | few | TRBJ1-2 | TRBV10-3 | CAISESPGSYGYTF | TGTGCCATCAGTGAGTCCCCCGGGAGCTATGGCTACACCTTC
TRBD2 | NA | TRBJ2-1 | TRBV5-1 | CASSLSGESYNEQFF | TGCGCCAGCAGCTTGAGCGGGGAGTCCTACAATGAGCAGTTCTTC
TRBD1 | NA | TRBJ2-6 | TRBV9 | CASSLGGTDFSVANVLTF | TGTGCCAGCAGCCTTGGTGGGACAGACTTCTCTGTGGCCAACGTCCTGACTTTC
TRBD1 | few | TRBJ1-2 | TRBV6-6 | CASRGGTDGYTF | TGTGCCAGCAGGGGCGGGACAGACGGCTACACCTTC
NA | NA | TRBJ1-2 | TRBV3-1/TRBV3-2 | CASSQESLGGYGYTF | TGTGCCAGCAGCCAAGAAAGTTTAGGCGGCTATGGCTACACCTTC
NA | NA | TRBJ1-1 | TRBV12-3/TRBV12-4 | CASSRPGTEAFF | TGTGCCAGCAGTAGACCGGGAACTGAAGCTTTCTTT
NA | NA | TRBJ1-1 | TRBV30 | CAWQQGANTEAFF | TGTGCCTGGCAACAGGGAGCTAACACTGAAGCTTTCTTT
NA | NA | TRBJ1-5 | TRBV2 | CASSGTVGDQPQHF | TGTGCCAGCAGTGGGACAGTCGGGGATCAGCCCCAGCATTTT
TRBD1 | once | TRBJ1-1 | TRBV2 | CASKMDRMNTEAFF | TGTGCCAGCAAAATGGACAGGATGAACACTGAAGCTTTCTTT
TRBD2 | NA | TRBJ2-7 | TRBV10-3 | CAIGTSGGASEQYF | TGTGCCATTGGGACTAGCGGGGGGGCGAGTGAGCAGTACTTC
NA | once | TRBJ2-5 | TRBV6-6 | CASSYDPSHPQETQYF | TGTGCCAGCAGTTACGACCCTAGCCATCCACAAGAGACCCAGTACTTC
TRBD1 | NA | TRBJ1-1 | TRBV2 | CASSATGASTEAFF | TGTGCCAGCAGTGCGACAGGGGCGAGCACTGAAGCTTTCTTT
NA | NA | TRBJ1-4 | TRBV4-1 | CASSQVGLINEKLFF | TGCGCCAGCAGCCAAGTCGGACTGATTAATGAAAAACTGTTTTTT
TRBD1 | once | TRBJ2-5 | TRBV7-3 | CASSFGQGQETQYF | TGTGCCAGCAGCTTCGGACAGGGACAAGAGACCCAGTACTTC
NA | NA | TRBJ1-6 | TRBV3-1/TRBV3-2 | CASSRLGRDSPLHF | TGTGCCAGCAGCCGTTTAGGTCGGGATTCACCCCTCCACTTT
TRBD1 | once | TRBJ2-1 | TRBV5-4 | CASSLRQGADEQFF | TGTGCCAGCAGCTTGAGACAGGGAGCTGATGAGCAGTTCTTC
NA | NA | TRBJ1-1 | TRBV11-2 | CASSWRRGDTEAFF | TGTGCCAGCAGCTGGCGGAGGGGCGACACTGAAGCTTTCTTT
NA | NA | TRBJ1-5 | TRBV5-8 | CASSLARGSTNQPQHF | TGTGCCAGCAGCTTGGCCAGGGGAAGTACCAATCAGCCCCAGCATTTT
NA | NA | TRBJ1-2 | TRBV2 | CASSERGTSNYGYTF | TGTGCCAGCAGTGAAAGAGGGACTTCCAACTATGGCTACACCTTC
NA | once | TRBJ2-1 | TRBV6-6 | CASRPGEVKQFF | TGTGCCAGCAGACCGGGGGAAGTTAAGCAGTTCTTC
TRBD1 | once | TRBJ1-3 | TRBV12-5 | CASGPTGETGNTIYF | TGTGCTAGTGGACCGACAGGGGAAACTGGAAACACCATATATTTT
TRBD1 | NA | TRBJ1-1 | TRBV5-1 | CASSLLPGGRNTEAFF | TGCGCCAGCAGCTTGTTGCCAGGGGGCAGGAACACTGAAGCTTTCTTT